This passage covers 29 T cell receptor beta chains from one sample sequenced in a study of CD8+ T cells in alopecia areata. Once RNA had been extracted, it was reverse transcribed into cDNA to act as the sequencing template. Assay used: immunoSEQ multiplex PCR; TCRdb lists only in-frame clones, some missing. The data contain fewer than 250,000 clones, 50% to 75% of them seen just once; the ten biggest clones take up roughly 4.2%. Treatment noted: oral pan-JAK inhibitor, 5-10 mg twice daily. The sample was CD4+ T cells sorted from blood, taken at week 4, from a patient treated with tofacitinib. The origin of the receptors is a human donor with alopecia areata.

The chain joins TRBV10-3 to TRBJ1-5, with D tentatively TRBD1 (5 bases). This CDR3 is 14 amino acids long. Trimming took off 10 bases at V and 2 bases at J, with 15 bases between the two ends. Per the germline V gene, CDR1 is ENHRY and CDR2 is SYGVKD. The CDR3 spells CATTGDGGNQPQHF. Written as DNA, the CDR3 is TGTGCCACCACCGGGGACGGAGGCAATCAGCCCCAGCATTTT.

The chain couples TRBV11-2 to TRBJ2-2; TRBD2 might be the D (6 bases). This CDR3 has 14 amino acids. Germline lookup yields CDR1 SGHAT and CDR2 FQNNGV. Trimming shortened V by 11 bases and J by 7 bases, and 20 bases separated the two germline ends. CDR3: CAGASREVIGELFF. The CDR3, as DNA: TGTGCCGGCGCCAGCAGGGAGGTGATCGGGGAGCTGTTTTTT. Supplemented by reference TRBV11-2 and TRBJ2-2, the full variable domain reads EAGVAQSPRYKIIEKRQSVAFWCNPISGHATLYWYQQILGQGPKLLIQFQNNGVVDDSQLPKDRFSAERLKGVDSTLKIQPAKLEDSAVYLCAGASREVIGELFFGEGSRLTVL.

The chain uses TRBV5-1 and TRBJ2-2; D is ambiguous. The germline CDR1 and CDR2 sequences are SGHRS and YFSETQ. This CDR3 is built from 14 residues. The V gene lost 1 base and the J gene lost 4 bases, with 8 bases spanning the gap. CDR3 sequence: CASSLREPTGELFF. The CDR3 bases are TGCGCCAGCAGCTTGAGAGAACCCACCGGGGAGCTGTTTTTT. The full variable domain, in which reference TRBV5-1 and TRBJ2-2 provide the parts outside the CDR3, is KAGVTQTPRYLIKTRGQQVTLSCSPISGHRSVSWYQQTPGQGLQFLFEYFSETQRNKGNFPGRFSGRQFSNSRSEMNVSTLELGDSALYLCASSLREPTGELFFGEGSRLTVL.

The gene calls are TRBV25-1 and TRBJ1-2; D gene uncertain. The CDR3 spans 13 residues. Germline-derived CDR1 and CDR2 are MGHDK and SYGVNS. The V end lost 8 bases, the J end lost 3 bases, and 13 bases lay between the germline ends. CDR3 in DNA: TGTGCCAGCTCAAGTGACGGCGACTATGGCTACACCTTC. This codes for CASSSDGDYGYTF.

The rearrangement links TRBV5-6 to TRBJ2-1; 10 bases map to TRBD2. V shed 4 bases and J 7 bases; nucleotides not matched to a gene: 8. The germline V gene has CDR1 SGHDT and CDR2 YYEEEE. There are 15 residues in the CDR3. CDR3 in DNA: TGTGCCAGCAGCCAGCGGGGGGGCCTTTGGAATGAGCAGTTCTTC. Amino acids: CASSQRGGLWNEQFF.

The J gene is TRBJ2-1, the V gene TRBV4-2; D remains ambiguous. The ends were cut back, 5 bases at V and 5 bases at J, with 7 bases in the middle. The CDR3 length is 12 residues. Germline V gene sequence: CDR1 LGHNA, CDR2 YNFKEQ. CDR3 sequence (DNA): TGTGCCAGCAGCACAGAGGACAATGAGCAGTTCTTC. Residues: CASSTEDNEQFF.

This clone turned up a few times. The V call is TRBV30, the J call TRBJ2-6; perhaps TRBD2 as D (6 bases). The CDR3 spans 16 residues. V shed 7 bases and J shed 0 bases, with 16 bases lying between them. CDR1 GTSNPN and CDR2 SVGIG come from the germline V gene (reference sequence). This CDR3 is CASNSGGNSGANVLTF. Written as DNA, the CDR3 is TGTGCCTCCAACAGTGGGGGGAACTCTGGGGCCAACGTCCTGACTTTC.

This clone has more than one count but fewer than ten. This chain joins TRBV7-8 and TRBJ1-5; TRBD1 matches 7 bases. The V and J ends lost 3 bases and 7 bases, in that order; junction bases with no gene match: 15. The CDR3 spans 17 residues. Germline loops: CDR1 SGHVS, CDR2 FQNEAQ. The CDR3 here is CASSFLMATGNLQPQHF. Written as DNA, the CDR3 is TGTGCCAGCAGCTTCCTAATGGCGACAGGGAATCTGCAGCCCCAGCATTTT.

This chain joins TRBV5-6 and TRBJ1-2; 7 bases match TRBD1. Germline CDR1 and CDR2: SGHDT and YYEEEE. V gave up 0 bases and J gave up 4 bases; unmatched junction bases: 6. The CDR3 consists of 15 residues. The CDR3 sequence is CASSLATGIFYGYTF. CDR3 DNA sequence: TGTGCCAGCAGCTTGGCGACAGGGATATTCTATGGCTACACCTTC.

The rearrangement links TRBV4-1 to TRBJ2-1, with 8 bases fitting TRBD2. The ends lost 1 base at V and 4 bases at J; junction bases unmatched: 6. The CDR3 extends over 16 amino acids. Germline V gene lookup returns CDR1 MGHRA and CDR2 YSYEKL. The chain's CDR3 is CASSQGRSGGYNEQFF. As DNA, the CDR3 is TGCGCCAGCAGCCAAGGACGGAGCGGGGGATACAATGAGCAGTTCTTC.

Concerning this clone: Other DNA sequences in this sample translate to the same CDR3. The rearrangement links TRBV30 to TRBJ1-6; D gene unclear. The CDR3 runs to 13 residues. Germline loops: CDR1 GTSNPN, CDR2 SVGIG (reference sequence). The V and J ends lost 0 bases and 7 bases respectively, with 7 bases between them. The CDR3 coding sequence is TGTGCCTGGAGTGTACTACGGAATTCACCCCTCCACTTT. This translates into CAWSVLRNSPLHF.

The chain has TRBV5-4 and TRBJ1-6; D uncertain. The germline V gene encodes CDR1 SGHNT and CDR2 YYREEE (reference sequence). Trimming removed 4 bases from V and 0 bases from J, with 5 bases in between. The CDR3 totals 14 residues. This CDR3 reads CASSGSSYNSPLHF. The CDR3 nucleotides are TGTGCCAGCAGCGGTAGCTCCTATAATTCACCCCTCCACTTT.

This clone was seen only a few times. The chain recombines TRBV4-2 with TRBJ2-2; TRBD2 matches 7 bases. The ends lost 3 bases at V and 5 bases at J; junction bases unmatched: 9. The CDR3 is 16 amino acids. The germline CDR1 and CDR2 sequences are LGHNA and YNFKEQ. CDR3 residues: CASSHLGLEGTGELFF. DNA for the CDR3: TGTGCCAGCAGCCATCTCGGACTAGAAGGGACCGGGGAGCTGTTTTTT.

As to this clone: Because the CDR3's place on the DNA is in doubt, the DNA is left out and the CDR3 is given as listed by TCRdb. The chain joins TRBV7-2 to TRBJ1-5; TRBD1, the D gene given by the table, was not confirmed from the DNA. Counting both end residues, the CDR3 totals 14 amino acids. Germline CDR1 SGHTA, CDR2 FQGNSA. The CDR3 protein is CASSSTFGQGSVHF.

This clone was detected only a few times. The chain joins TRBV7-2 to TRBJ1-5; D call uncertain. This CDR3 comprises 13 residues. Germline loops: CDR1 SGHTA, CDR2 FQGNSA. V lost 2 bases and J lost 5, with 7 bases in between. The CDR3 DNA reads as TGTGCCAGCAGCTTACACGGGGATCAGCCCCAGCATTTT. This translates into CASSLHGDQPQHF.

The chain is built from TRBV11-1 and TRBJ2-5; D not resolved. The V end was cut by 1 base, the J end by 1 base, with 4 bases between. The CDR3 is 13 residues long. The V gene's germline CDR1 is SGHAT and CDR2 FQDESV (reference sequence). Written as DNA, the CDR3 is TGTGCCAGCAGCTTAGGCTTCCAAGAGACCCAGTACTTC. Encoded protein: CASSLGFQETQYF.

CDR3 in amino acids: CASSVDSGWSEKLFF. CDR3 nucleotide sequence: TGTGCCAGCAGCGTAGACTCGGGGTGGAGTGAAAAACTGTTTTTT. V and J are TRBV9 and TRBJ1-4; unclear D gene. Germline V gene data show CDR1 as SGDLS and CDR2 as YYNGEE. The CDR3 spans 15 residues. With 0 bases removed from V and 7 bases from J, the gap between germline ends came to 13 bases. The entire variable domain, with the rest obtained from reference TRBV9 and TRBJ1-4, is as follows: DSGVTQTPKHLITATGQRVTLRCSPRSGDLSVYWYQQSLDQGLQFLIQYYNGEERAKGNILERFSAQQFPDLHSELNLSSLELGDSALYFCASSVDSGWSEKLFFGSGTQLSVL.

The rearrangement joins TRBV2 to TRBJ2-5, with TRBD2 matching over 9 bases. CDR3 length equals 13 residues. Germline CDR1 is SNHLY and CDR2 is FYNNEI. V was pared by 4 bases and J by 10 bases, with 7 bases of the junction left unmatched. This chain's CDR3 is CASSGSGGISQYF. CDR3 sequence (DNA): TGTGCCAGCAGTGGGAGCGGGGGGATAAGCCAGTACTTC.

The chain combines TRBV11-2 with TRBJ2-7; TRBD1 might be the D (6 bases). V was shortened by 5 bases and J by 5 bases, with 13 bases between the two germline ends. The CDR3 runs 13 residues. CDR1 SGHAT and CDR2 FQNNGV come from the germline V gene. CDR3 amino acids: CASSLGQSNEQYF. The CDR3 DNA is TGTGCCAGCAGCCTCGGACAGTCAAACGAGCAGTACTTC.

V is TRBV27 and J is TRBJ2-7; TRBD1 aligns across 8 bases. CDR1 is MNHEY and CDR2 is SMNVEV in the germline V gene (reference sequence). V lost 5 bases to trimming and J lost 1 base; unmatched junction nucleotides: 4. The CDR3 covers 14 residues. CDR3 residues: CASSRRTGSYEQYF. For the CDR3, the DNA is TGTGCCAGCAGTCGGCGGACAGGGTCCTACGAGCAGTACTTC.

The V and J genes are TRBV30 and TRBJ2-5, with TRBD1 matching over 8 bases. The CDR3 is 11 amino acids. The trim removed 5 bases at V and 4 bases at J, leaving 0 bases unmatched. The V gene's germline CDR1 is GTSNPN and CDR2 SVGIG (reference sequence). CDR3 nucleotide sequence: TGTGCCTGGGGACAGGGAGAGACCCAGTACTTC. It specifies CAWGQGETQYF. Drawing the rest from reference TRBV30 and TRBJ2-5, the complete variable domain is SQTIHQWPATLVQPVGSPLSLECTVEGTSNPNLYWYRQAAGRGLQLLFYSVGIGQISSEVPQNLSASRPQDRQFILSSKKLLLSDSGFYLCAWGQGETQYFGPGTRLLVL.

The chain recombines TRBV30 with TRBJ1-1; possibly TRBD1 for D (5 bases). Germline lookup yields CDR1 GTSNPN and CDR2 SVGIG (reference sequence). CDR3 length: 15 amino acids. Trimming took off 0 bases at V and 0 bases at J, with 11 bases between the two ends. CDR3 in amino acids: CAWSVTGRMNTEAFF. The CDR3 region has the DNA TGTGCCTGGAGTGTAACGGGACGGATGAACACTGAAGCTTTCTTT.

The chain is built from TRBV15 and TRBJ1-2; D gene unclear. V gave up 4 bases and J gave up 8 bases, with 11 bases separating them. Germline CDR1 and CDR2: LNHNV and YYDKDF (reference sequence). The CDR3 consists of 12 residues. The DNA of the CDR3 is TGTGCCACCAGCACCGCCGGATGGGGCTACACCTTC. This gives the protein CATSTAGWGYTF.

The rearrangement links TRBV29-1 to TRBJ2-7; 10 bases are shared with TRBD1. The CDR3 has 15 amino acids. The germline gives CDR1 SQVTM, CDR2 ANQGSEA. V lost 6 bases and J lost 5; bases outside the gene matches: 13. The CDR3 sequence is CSVAVQGQGVDEQYF. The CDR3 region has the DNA TGCAGCGTGGCGGTCCAAGGACAGGGGGTTGACGAGCAGTACTTC.

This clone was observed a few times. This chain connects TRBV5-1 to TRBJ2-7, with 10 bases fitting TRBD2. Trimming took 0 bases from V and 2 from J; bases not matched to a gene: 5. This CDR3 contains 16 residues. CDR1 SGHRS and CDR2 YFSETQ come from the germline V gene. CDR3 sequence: CASSLGSSGGTYEQYF. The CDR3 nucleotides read TGCGCCAGCAGCTTGGGATCTAGCGGGGGAACCTACGAGCAGTACTTC.

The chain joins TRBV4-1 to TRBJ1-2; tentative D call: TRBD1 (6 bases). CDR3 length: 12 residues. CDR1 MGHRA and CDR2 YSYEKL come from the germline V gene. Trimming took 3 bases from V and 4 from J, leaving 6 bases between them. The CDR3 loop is CASSQDSYGYTF. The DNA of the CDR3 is TGCGCCAGCAGCCAGGACAGCTATGGCTACACCTTC.

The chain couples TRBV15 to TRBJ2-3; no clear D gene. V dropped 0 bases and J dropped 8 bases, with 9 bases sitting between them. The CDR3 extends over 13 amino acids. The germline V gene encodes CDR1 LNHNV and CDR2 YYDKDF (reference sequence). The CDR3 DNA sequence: TGTGCCACCAGCAGAGATTCGGTCGGTACGCAGTATTTT. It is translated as CATSRDSVGTQYF. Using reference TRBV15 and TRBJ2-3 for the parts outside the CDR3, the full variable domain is DAMVIQNPRYQVTQFGKPVTLSCSQTLNHNVMYWYQQKSSQAPKLLFHYYDKDFNNEADTPDNFQSRRPNTSFCFLDIRSPGLGDTAMYLCATSRDSVGTQYFGPGTRLTVL.

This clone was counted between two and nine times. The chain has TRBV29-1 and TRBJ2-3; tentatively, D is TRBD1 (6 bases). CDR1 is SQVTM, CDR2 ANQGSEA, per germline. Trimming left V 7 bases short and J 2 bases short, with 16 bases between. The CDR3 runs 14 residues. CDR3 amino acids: CSATTGQFTDTQYF. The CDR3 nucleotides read TGCAGCGCCACAACGGGACAATTCACAGATACGCAGTATTTT.

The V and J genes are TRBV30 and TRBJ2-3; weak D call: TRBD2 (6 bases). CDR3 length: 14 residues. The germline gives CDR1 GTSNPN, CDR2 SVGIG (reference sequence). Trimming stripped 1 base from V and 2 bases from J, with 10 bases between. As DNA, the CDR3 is TGTGCCTGGAGTGCCGGGACTGACACAGATACGCAGTATTTT. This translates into CAWSAGTDTDTQYF.